This TCR beta chain is drawn from a study of metastatic and nonmetastatic thyroid tumors. Study-wide background: For malignant and benign thyroid patients, tumor or nodule tissue and blood were the sources whose repertoires were compared.

The entire patient cohort was treatment-naive prior to thyroid surgery. Germline V CDR1 and CDR2: SSHAT, FNYEAQ (reference sequence). CDR3 length equals 13 residues. This clone was detected only a few times. Its antigen is not identified. At one end the junction does not follow the germline gene, possibly because of a read error. Original handling: To classify distant metastasis in papillary thyroid cancer, a model was built from CDR3 differences across clinicopathological groups. TCRdb re-called clones via MiXCR from the PCR reads. The V and J calls here are based on TCRdb, not the publication. The data show around 41,000 clones, approximately 13% seen once. Points from the study as a whole: A significant increase in TCR beta diversity was reportedly seen in malignant thyroid tumors relative to benign nodules, in blood and tumor.

The sequenced sample consisted of blood. This TCR was sampled from a female donor with papillary thyroid cancer or a benign thyroid nodule (not recorded which). Some clones in this sample may be carry-over from other donors' samples. The V call is TRBV7-7, the J call TRBJ2-5; no clear D. CDR3 sequence (DNA): TGTGCTAGCAGCTTAGGCAGGTTGGAGACCCAGTACTTC. Translated, it gives CASSLGRLETQYF.